These 30 T cell receptor beta chains came from one sample sequenced in a study of T cells in women clearing cervical HPV infection. Generated by immunoSEQ multiplex PCR, the TCRdb table keeps only in-frame clones and is missing some. In total, the table holds roughly 40,000 clones. Sequenced input: blood buffy coat. Source of these receptors: a woman aged 18 to 75 with a cervical HPV16 infection that either progressed to CIN3+ or cleared (not recorded which).

A remark on this clone: The observed sequence ends 3 residues before the CDR3 terminus, with the missing tail filled in from the germline J gene. V usage is TRBV7-3 and J usage is TRBJ2-7, with TRBD2 identical over 8 bases. There are 14 residues in the CDR3. Germline lookup yields CDR1 SGHTA and CDR2 FQGTGA. Losses at the gene ends were 4 bases for V and 6 bases for J; bases not matched to a gene: 8. CDR3 DNA, as far as it was read: TGTGCCAGCAGCTCAGGGACTAGTGGTAGCGAG. Its protein product is CASSSGTSGSE. The entire CDR3 sequence reads CASSSGTSGSEQYF.

Turning to this clone: The sequence runs out 3 residues before the end of the CDR3; the remainder is reconstructed from the germline J gene. V gene TRBV29-1 combines with J gene TRBJ2-3; TRBD1 might be the D (5 bases). Per the germline V gene, CDR1 is SQVTM and CDR2 is ANQGSEA. This CDR3 is 13 amino acids long. The sequenced CDR3 bases are TGCAGCGTTGCAGGGAACAGCAATCAGCCG. It specifies CSVAGNSNQP. The whole CDR3 sequence reads CSVAGNSNQPQYF.

As regards this clone: The read terminates 3 residues ahead of where the CDR3 ends, so the germline J gene completes it. The J gene is TRBJ2-3, the V gene TRBV20-1, with 7 bases aligning to TRBD1. This CDR3 is 15 amino acids long. Germline V gene lookup returns CDR1 DFQATT and CDR2 SNEGSKA (reference sequence). The trim removed 6 bases at V and 4 bases at J, leaving 13 bases unmatched. The CDR3 here is CSAMLRTGSADTQYF. The CDR3 DNA, read in part, is TGCAGTGCAATGTTGCGGACAGGCTCCGCAGATACG.

For this clone: The read comes to an end 3 residues before the CDR3 does, leaving the germline J gene to fill in the end. The gene calls are TRBV6-2 or TRBV6-3 and TRBJ2-3, with D perhaps TRBD1 or TRBD2 (6 bases each). The V end was cut by 6 bases, the J end by 3 bases, with 19 bases between. The CDR3 spans 16 residues. In germline, CDR1 is MNHEY, CDR2 SVGEGT. CDR3 amino acids: CASSRGIGGKTDTQYF. Partial CDR3 DNA: TGTGCCAGCAGCAGGGGTATCGGAGGGAAAACAGATACG.

With regard to this clone: With the read ending 3 residues before the CDR3 end, the germline J gene is used to fill in that end. The V gene is TRBV7-6, the J gene TRBJ2-4; D remains unclear. Germline CDR1 and CDR2: SGHVS and FNYEAQ. CDR3 length: 12 residues. Partial CDR3 DNA: TGTGCCAGCAGCCCCGGTAACTATGGT. Amino acids: CASSPGNYG. From start to end, the CDR3 is CASSPGNYGQYF. Variable domain in full (rest from reference TRBV7-6 and TRBJ2-4): GAGVSQSPRYKVTKRGQDVALRCDPISGHVSLYWYRQALGQGPEFLTYFNYEAQQDKSGLPNDRFSAERPEGSISTLTIQRTEQRDSAMYRCASSPGNYGQYFGAGTRLSVL.

Comments on this clone: One end of the junction does not line up with germline, which may come from a read error. The read halts 3 residues ahead of the CDR3 end, with the missing end drawn from the germline J gene. The rearrangement links TRBV4-2 to TRBJ2-1; 7 bases are a match to TRBD2. The CDR3 extends over 16 amino acids. The germline V gene has CDR1 LGHNA and CDR2 YNFKEQ. The CDR3 bases that were read are TGCGCCAGCAGCCGACGACTAGCCTCCATGTACAATGAG. It yields the protein CASSRRLASMYNE. In full, the CDR3 is CASSRRLASMYNEQFF.

Worth noting for this clone: The CDR3 is cut off 3 residues early in the read; its end comes from the germline J gene. V and J are TRBV5-1 and TRBJ2-7; possible D gene TRBD2, 6 bases. With 0 bases removed from V and 2 bases from J, the gap between germline ends came to 15 bases. Germline V lookup: CDR1 SGHRS, CDR2 YFSETQ. The CDR3 covers 16 residues. The CDR3 loop reads CASSLASGRPTYEQYF. The sequenced CDR3 bases are TGCGCCAGCAGCTTGGCCTCAGGGAGGCCGACCTACGAG.

Comments on this clone: The CDR3 is cut off 3 residues early in the read; its end comes from the germline J gene. The chain is built from TRBV11-3 and TRBJ2-4; 10 bases are shared with TRBD1. V shed 1 base, J shed 8 bases, and the junction held 2 bases outside the gene matches. The CDR3 extends over 14 amino acids. CDR1 is SGHNT and CDR2 is YENEEA in the germline V gene. The sequenced part of the CDR3 DNA is TGTGCCAGCAGCTTAGGGGGGACAGGGGACATT. Translation gives CASSLGGTGDI. The whole CDR3 protein reads CASSLGGTGDIQYF.

Remarks on this clone: The read ends 3 residues early relative to the CDR3; the germline J gene fills the gap. The chain joins TRBV5-1 to TRBJ1-1; tentative D call: TRBD1 (6 bases). The V gene's germline CDR1 is SGHRS and CDR2 YFSETQ. V dropped 2 bases and J dropped 5 bases, with 10 bases sitting between them. The CDR3 extends over 13 amino acids. The DNA read from the CDR3 is TGCGCCAGCAGCTTACAGGGCGGGACTGAA. Translation: CASSLQGGTE. The whole CDR3 protein is CASSLQGGTEAFF.

The covered CDR3 bases are TGTGCCAGCAGCTCTTCAGGGGACGAG. Encoded protein: CASSSSGDE. In full, the CDR3 is CASSSSGDEQYF. This chain joins TRBV7-3 and TRBJ2-7, with D perhaps matching TRBD1 (6 bases). The read ends 3 residues early relative to the CDR3; the germline J gene fills the gap. The CDR3 sequence is 12 residues long. The V gene's germline CDR1 is SGHTA and CDR2 FQGTGA. Trimming cost V 4 bases and J 5 bases, with 9 bases left between them. The full variable domain, in which reference TRBV7-3 and TRBJ2-7 provide the parts outside the CDR3, is GAGVSQTPSNKVTEKGKYVELRCDPISGHTALYWYRQSLGQGPEFLIYFQGTGAADDSGLPNDRFFAVRPEGSVSTLKIQRTERGDSAVYLCASSSSGDEQYFGPGTRLTVT.

For this clone: The CDR3 end is not reached by the read, which stops 3 residues before it; the germline J gene fills it in. The chain employs TRBV7-2 and TRBJ1-2, with a weak D call TRBD1 (5 bases). Germline V gene lookup returns CDR1 SGHTA and CDR2 FQGNSA. The CDR3 length is 15 residues. Trimming removed 5 bases at V and 5 bases at J, with 18 bases between. This CDR3 reads CASSTGSEAGYGYTF. The CDR3 bases that were read are TGTGCCAGCAGCACGGGTTCGGAGGCAGGGTATGGC.

In the case of this clone: The read gets to within 3 residues of the CDR3 end, and the germline J gene fills in the rest. This chain connects TRBV20-1 to TRBJ1-2; D is unresolved. The CDR3 contains 13 residues. Germline lookup yields CDR1 DFQATT and CDR2 SNEGSKA (reference sequence). V lost 3 bases and J lost 1, with 9 bases in between. The CDR3 protein is CSASTDDNYGYTF. The part of the CDR3 DNA that was read is TGCAGTGCTAGTACTGATGATAACTATGGC.

Notes on this clone: The read ends 3 residues before the CDR3 terminus; that terminus is restored from the germline J gene. The chain joins TRBV5-1 to TRBJ2-1, with TRBD1 identical over 10 bases. With V trimmed by 5 bases and J by 9 bases, 8 bases remained unmatched. Looked up from germline, CDR1 is SGHRS and CDR2 is YFSETQ. This CDR3 is built from 14 residues. The part of the CDR3 DNA that was read is TGCGCCAGCAGAGGGGGACAGGGGACCGGTGAG. Protein product: CASRGGQGTGE. In full, the CDR3 reads CASRGGQGTGEQFF.

To note about this clone: Coverage ceases 3 residues before the CDR3 finishes, and the germline J gene fills in the end. The chain links TRBV30 to TRBJ2-1; no clear D. V lost 5 bases, J lost 8 bases, and 10 bases lay in between. The germline CDR1 and CDR2 sequences are GTSNPN and SVGIG (reference sequence). The CDR3 loop spans 11 amino acids. The CDR3 DNA, read in part, is TGTGCCTGGTCTAATTTGGATGAG. This encodes CAWSNLDE. The whole CDR3 protein reads CAWSNLDEQFF. The complete variable domain, with remaining parts taken from reference TRBV30 and TRBJ2-1, reads SQTIHQWPATLVQPVGSPLSLECTVEGTSNPNLYWYRQAAGRGLQLLFYSVGIGQISSEVPQNLSASRPQDRQFILSSKKLLLSDSGFYLCAWSNLDEQFFGPGTRLTVL.

As regards this clone: The missing CDR3 end, 3 residues past where the read stops, is filled in from the germline J gene. The V and J genes are TRBV18 and TRBJ2-7; 12 positions match TRBD2. Trimming removed 8 bases from V and 3 bases from J; junction bases left unmatched: 8. There are 15 residues in the CDR3. In germline, CDR1 is KGHSH, CDR2 LQKENI. The sequenced CDR3 bases are TGTGCCAGCCGAGTGGGGACTAGCGGGCTCTACGAG. Translated, it gives CASRVGTSGLYE. In full, the CDR3 is CASRVGTSGLYEQYF.

For this clone: The CDR3 is cut off 3 residues early in the read; its end comes from the germline J gene. The chain links TRBV7-3 to TRBJ1-2; tentative D call: TRBD1 (6 bases). CDR3 length equals 14 residues. Germline CDR1 SGHTA, CDR2 FQGTGA. The CDR3 here is CASSPWGGADTYTF. The part of the CDR3 DNA that was read is TGTGCCAGCAGCCCATGGGGGGGCGCAGATACC. Supplemented by reference TRBV7-3 and TRBJ1-2, the full variable domain reads GAGVSQTPSNKVTEKGKYVELRCDPISGHTALYWYRQSLGQGPEFLIYFQGTGAADDSGLPNDRFFAVRPEGSVSTLKIQRTERGDSAVYLCASSPWGGADTYTFGSGTRLTVV.

In regard to this clone: The read terminates 3 residues ahead of where the CDR3 ends, so the germline J gene completes it. The chain recombines TRBV20-1 with TRBJ2-1; 8 nucleotides align to TRBD2. This CDR3 region has 12 residues. Per germline, CDR1 DFQATT and CDR2 SNEGSKA (reference sequence). J was trimmed by 6 bases and V by 4 bases; bases with no gene match: 2. The CDR3 loop reads CSATGLANEQFF. CDR3 DNA (partial): TGCAGTGCTACCGGACTAGCCAATGAG.

With respect to this clone: The read finishes 3 residues shy of the CDR3 end, and the germline J gene is used to complete it. This chain links TRBV14 with TRBJ1-2, with D possibly TRBD1 on 5 matching bases. The CDR3 runs to 17 residues. Trimming shortened V by 6 bases and J by 0 bases, and 20 bases separated the two germline ends. From germline, CDR1 is SGHDN and CDR2 FVKESK. CDR3 sequence reads: CASSTSRVASSNYGYTF. Incomplete CDR3 DNA: TGTGCCAGCAGTACCTCCAGGGTGGCCTCTTCTAACTATGGC.

As to this clone: Sequencing ends 3 residues short of the CDR3 end; the germline J gene provides the rest. The V call is TRBV10-3, the J call TRBJ2-5, with 12 bases aligning to TRBD2. Germline CDR1 ENHRY, CDR2 SYGVKD. The ends lost 6 bases at V and 2 bases at J; junction bases unmatched: 4. The length of the CDR3 is 15 residues. The covered CDR3 bases are TGTGCCATCAGCGGTACTAGCGGGGGGCAAGAGACC. It yields the protein CAISGTSGGQET. The full CDR3 protein is CAISGTSGGQETQYF.

As concerns this clone: The read halts 3 residues ahead of the CDR3 end, with the missing end drawn from the germline J gene. The chain joins TRBV14 to TRBJ2-1, with 12 bases fitting TRBD2. The CDR3 sequence is 14 residues long. V was pared by 5 bases and J by 9 bases, with 5 bases of the junction left unmatched. Germline CDR1 SGHDN, CDR2 FVKESK. The CDR3 is CASSKTSGRVEQFF. The sequenced part of the CDR3 DNA is TGTGCCAGCAGCAAGACTAGCGGGAGAGTTGAG.

As to this clone: One end of the junction varies from germline; a read error may be responsible. The CDR3 end is not reached by the read, which stops 3 residues before it; the germline J gene fills it in. The rearrangement uses TRBV5-1 and TRBJ1-6, with D unresolved. This CDR3 spans 11 amino acids. Germline CDR1 and CDR2: SGHRS and YFSETQ. The sequenced part of the CDR3 DNA is TGCGCCATCAGCTTTAATCTGCCC. Protein product: CAISFNLP. The complete CDR3 sequence is CAISFNLPLHF.

In regard to this clone: The read ends 3 residues shy of where the CDR3 ends; the end is completed using the germline J gene. The chain links TRBV30 to TRBJ1-4, with a weak D call TRBD1 (5 bases). V was shortened by 0 bases and J by 8 bases, with 13 bases between the two germline ends. This CDR3 contains 14 residues. Per germline, CDR1 GTSNPN and CDR2 SVGIG (reference sequence). CDR3: CAWSVGGDFEKLFF. The part of the CDR3 DNA that was read is TGTGCCTGGAGTGTGGGGGGGGATTTCGAAAAA.

Comment on this clone: The missing CDR3 end, 3 residues past where the read stops, is filled in from the germline J gene. The rearrangement uses TRBV5-5 and TRBJ2-1; D uncertain. CDR1 is SGHKS and CDR2 is YYEKEE in the germline V gene (reference sequence). Deletions cut 4 bases from V and 3 bases from J, with 11 bases between. The CDR3 has 14 amino acids. The CDR3 loop is CASSLNSGYNEQFF. Partial CDR3 DNA: TGTGCCAGCAGCCTAAATTCCGGCTACAATGAG.

Comments on this clone: The CDR3 end lies 3 residues beyond the end of the read and is filled in from the germline J gene. The J gene is TRBJ2-3, the V gene TRBV19, with D possibly being TRBD2 (6 bases). This CDR3 is built from 15 residues. Germline V gene lookup returns CDR1 LNHDA and CDR2 SQIVND (reference sequence). CDR3 residues: CASSTYRGSSQPQYF. Partial CDR3 DNA: TGTGCCAGTAGTACGTATCGGGGGTCTAGTCAGCCG.

Details on this clone: The CDR3 is cut off 3 residues early in the read; its end comes from the germline J gene. The genes are TRBV30 and TRBJ1-1, with D tentatively TRBD1 (5 bases). The CDR3 has 15 amino acids. Trimming stripped 1 base from V and 6 bases from J, with 18 bases between. Germline CDR1 is GTSNPN and CDR2 is SVGIG (reference sequence). The DNA read from the CDR3 is TGTGCCTGGAGTGAACCCGGTCAGGGAAGCCCTGAA. Translating gives CAWSEPGQGSPE. The CDR3 as a whole reads CAWSEPGQGSPEAFF.

About this clone: The CDR3 end falls 3 residues outside the read, so it is completed with the germline J gene. The rearrangement links TRBV6-1 to TRBJ1-1, with D perhaps TRBD1 (6 bases). This CDR3 contains 17 residues. Germline CDR1 MNHNS, CDR2 SASEGT. The V end was cut by 2 bases, the J end by 6 bases, with 22 bases between. CDR3 sequence: CASSEQAPTGTFAEAFF. CDR3 DNA (partial): TGTGCCAGCAGTGAACAAGCACCTACAGGGACCTTTGCTGAA.

Comment on this clone: Read coverage stops 3 residues before the CDR3 terminus; the germline J gene supplies the remainder. The chain carries TRBV5-5 and TRBJ2-5; 9 nucleotides agree with TRBD1. Per germline, CDR1 SGHKS and CDR2 YYEKEE (reference sequence). After removal of 3 bases from V and 3 bases from J, the junction contained 3 bases not matched to a gene. The CDR3 sequence is 14 residues long. The sequenced part of the CDR3 DNA is TGTGCCAGCAGCTCACGGACAGGGGAAGAGACC. This translates into CASSSRTGEET. Given in full, the CDR3 is CASSSRTGEETQYF.

Turning to this clone: The sequenced fragment ends 3 residues before the CDR3 boundary, so the rest is inferred from the germline J gene. The chain has TRBV28 and TRBJ2-3; 7 nucleotides agree with TRBD2. The CDR3 has 12 amino acids. Trimming removed 5 bases from V and 6 bases from J; junction bases left unmatched: 2. Germline V gene lookup returns CDR1 MDHEN and CDR2 SYDVKM. Incomplete CDR3 DNA: TGTGCCAGCAGTGGGGGGGGTGATACG. This encodes CASSGGGDT. The entire CDR3 sequence reads CASSGGGDTQYF.

Concerning this clone: The sequenced fragment ends 3 residues before the CDR3 boundary, so the rest is inferred from the germline J gene. This sequence joins TRBV28 and TRBJ2-1, with D perhaps TRBD1 (6 bases). The germline V gene encodes CDR1 MDHEN and CDR2 SYDVKM. V lost 4 bases to trimming and J lost 4 bases, with 17 bases between them. This CDR3 contains 16 residues. The CDR3 is CASSSSGTRNYNEQFF. CDR3 DNA (partial): TGTGCCAGCAGTTCCTCCGGGACACGTAATTACAATGAG.

On this clone itself: From the germline J gene comes the end of the CDR3, since the read stops 3 residues before it. This rearrangement joins TRBV5-1 to TRBJ2-5; TRBD2 matches 9 bases. The CDR3 is 14 residues long. After removal of 2 bases from V and 5 bases from J, the junction contained 4 bases not matched to a gene. Germline V gene sequence: CDR1 SGHRS, CDR2 YFSETQ. The CDR3 sequence: CASSFAGGPETQYF. The sequenced CDR3 bases are TGCGCCAGCAGCTTTGCGGGGGGGCCGGAGACC.